This T cell receptor (beta chain) appears in the sequencing data of a study of metastatic and nonmetastatic thyroid tumors. Per the original methods: In papillary thyroid cancer, a distant-metastasis classifier was built using CDR3 differences across clinicopathological groups. TCRdb re-clonotyped the PCR reads via MiXCR. Clone size and V and J calls follow TCRdb, not the original study. This table holds some 15,000 clones, roughly a quarter found once. This clone turned up a few times. Germline V CDR1 and CDR2: SQVTM, ANQGSEA. This CDR3 comprises 16 residues. The junction had 9 bases not matched to a gene; V was cut back by 5 bases and J by 5 bases. Each patient went into thyroid surgery without having received any treatment.

The sequence came from a female donor with papillary thyroid cancer or a benign thyroid nodule (not recorded which). Some clones in this sample may be carry-over from other donors' samples. Sequencing used adjacent normal tissue. The rearrangement links TRBV29-1 to TRBJ2-1; 13 bases are a match to TRBD2. The CDR3 DNA sequence: TGCAGCGTTTTCGGACTAGCGGGAGATGCCGACAATGAGCAGTTCTTC. This encodes CSVFGLAGDADNEQFF.